What follows is one T cell receptor beta chain and its context. This sample is drawn from a study of control samples from healthy donors and cancer patients. V was clipped by 0 bases and J by 9 bases; unmatched bases: 5. The CDR3 is 16 residues long. Germline values: CDR1 LGHDT, CDR2 YNNKEL (reference sequence). The table came from immunoSEQ multiplex PCR; TCRdb's copy has only in-frame clones and leaves some out. The sample shows 95,000 to 150,000 clones, roughly 90% of them seen only once. The receptor was isolated from a man in his fifties or sixties in good health. This chain links TRBV3-1 (or the pseudogene TRBV3-2) with TRBJ1-6; 10 positions match TRBD1. The sample was blood. This CDR3 is CASSQDRGQGTSPLHF. The CDR3 nucleotides are TGTGCCAGCAGCCAAGATCGGGGACAGGGGACTTCACCCCTCCACTTT.